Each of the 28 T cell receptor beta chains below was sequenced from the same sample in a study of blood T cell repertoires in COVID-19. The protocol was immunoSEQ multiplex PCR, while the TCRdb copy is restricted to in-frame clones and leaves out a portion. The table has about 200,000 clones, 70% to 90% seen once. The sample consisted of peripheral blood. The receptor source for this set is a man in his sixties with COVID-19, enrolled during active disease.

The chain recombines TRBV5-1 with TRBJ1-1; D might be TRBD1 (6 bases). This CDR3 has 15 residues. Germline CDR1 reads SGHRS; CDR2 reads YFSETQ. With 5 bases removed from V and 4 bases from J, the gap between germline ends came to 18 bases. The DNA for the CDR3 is TGCGCCAGCAGTGAGAGACAGGCGAGAGGCACTGAAGCTTTCTTT. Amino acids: CASSERQARGTEAFF.

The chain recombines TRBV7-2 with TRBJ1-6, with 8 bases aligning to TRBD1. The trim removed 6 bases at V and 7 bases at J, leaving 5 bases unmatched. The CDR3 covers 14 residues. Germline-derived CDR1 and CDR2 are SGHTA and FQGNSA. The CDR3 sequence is CASRLTGVNSPLHF. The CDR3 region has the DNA TGTGCCAGCAGGCTGACAGGGGTAAATTCACCCCTCCACTTT.

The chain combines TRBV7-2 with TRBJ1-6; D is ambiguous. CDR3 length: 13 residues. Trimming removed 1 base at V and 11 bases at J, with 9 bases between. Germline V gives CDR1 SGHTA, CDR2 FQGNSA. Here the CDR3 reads CASSLDGLTPLHF. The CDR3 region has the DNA TGTGCCAGCAGCTTAGACGGTCTCACACCCCTCCACTTT.

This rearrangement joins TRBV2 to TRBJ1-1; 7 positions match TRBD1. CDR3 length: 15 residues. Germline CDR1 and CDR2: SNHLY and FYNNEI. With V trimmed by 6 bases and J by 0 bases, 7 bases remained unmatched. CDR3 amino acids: CASSRDSQLNTEAFF. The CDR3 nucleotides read TGTGCCAGCAGCCGGGACAGTCAATTGAACACTGAAGCTTTCTTT.

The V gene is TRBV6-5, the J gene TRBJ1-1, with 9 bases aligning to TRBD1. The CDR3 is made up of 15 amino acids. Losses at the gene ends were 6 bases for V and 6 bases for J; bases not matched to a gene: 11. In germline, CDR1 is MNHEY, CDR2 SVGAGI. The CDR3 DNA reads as TGTGCCAGCAGAACCTTACAGGGGGCGTCGTCTGAAGCTTTCTTT. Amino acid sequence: CASRTLQGASSEAFF.

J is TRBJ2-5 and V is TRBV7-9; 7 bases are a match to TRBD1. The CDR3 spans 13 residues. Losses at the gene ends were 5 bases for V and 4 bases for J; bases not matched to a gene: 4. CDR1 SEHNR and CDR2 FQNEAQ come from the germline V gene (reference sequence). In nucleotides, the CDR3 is TGTGCCAGCAGCCCAAGACAGGGAGAGACCCAGTACTTC. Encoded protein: CASSPRQGETQYF.

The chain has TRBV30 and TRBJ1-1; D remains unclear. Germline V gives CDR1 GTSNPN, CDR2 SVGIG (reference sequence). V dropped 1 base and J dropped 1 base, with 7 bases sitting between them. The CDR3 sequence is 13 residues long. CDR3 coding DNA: TGTGCCTGGAGTGCCTACAGGAACACTGAAGCTTTCTTT. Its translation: CAWSAYRNTEAFF.

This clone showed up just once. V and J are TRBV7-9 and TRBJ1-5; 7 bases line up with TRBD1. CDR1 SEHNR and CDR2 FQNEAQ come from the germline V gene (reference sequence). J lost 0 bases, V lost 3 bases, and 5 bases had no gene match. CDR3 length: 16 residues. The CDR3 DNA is TGTGCCAGCAGCTTGTCAGGGGGAGGTAGCAATCAGCCCCAGCATTTT. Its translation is CASSLSGGGSNQPQHF.

The CDR3 DNA is TGTGCCAGCAGTTTACAGATGACAGGGGGGAACACTGAAGCTTTCTTT. Translating it yields CASSLQMTGGNTEAFF. The chain joins TRBV27 to TRBJ1-1, with 9 bases fitting TRBD1. V dropped 2 bases and J dropped 1; count of bases not matched to a gene: 5. The CDR3 sequence is 16 residues long. In germline, CDR1 is MNHEY, CDR2 SMNVEV (reference sequence).

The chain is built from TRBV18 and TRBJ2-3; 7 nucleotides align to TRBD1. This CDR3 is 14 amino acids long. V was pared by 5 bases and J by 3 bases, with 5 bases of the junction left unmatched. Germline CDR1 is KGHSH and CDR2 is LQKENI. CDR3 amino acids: CASSGATGTDTQYF. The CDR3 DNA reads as TGTGCCAGCTCAGGCGCGACAGGGACAGATACGCAGTATTTT.

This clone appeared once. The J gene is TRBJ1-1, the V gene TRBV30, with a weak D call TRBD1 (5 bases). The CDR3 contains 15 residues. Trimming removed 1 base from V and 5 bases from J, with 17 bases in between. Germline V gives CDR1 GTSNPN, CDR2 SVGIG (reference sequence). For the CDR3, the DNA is TGTGCCTGGAGTGGGGGTAGGGGACTTCGAACTGAAGCTTTCTTT. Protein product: CAWSGGRGLRTEAFF.

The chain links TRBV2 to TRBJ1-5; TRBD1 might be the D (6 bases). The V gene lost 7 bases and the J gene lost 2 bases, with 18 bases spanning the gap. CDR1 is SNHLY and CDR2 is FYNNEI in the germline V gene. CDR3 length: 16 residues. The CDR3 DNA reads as TGTGCCAGCATGGGGTGGAAGGGGGTTGGCAATCAGCCCCAGCATTTT. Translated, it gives CASMGWKGVGNQPQHF.

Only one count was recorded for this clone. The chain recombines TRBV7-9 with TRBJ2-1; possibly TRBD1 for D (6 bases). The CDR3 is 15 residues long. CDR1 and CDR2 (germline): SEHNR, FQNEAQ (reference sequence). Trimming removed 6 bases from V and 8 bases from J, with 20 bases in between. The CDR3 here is CASSHPGQSLDEQFF. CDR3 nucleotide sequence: TGTGCCAGCAGTCACCCCGGACAGTCCTTGGATGAGCAGTTCTTC.

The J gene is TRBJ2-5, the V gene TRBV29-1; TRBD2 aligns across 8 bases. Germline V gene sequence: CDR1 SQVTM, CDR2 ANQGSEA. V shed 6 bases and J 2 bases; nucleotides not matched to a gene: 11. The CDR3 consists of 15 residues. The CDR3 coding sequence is TGCAGCGTCCGGAATCCGGGACTAGGACAAGAGACCCAGTACTTC. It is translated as CSVRNPGLGQETQYF. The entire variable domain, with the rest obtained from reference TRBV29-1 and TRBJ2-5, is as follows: SAVISQKPSRDICQRGTSLTIQCQVDSQVTMMFWYRQQPGQSLTLIATANQGSEATYESGFVIDKFPISRPNLTFSTLTVSNMSPEDSSIYLCSVRNPGLGQETQYFGPGTRLLVL.

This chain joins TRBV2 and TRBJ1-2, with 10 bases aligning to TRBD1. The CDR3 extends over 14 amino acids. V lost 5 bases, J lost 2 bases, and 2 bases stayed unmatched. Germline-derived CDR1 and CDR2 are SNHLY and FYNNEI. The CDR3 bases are TGTGCCAGCAGTCAGGGACAGGGGAACTATGGCTACACCTTC. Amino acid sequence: CASSQGQGNYGYTF.

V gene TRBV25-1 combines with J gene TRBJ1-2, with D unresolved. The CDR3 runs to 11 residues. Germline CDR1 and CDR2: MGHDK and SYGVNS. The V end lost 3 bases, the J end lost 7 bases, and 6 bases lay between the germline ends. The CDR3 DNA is TGTGCCAGCAGTGACTTTAGTGGCTACACCTTC. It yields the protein CASSDFSGYTF.

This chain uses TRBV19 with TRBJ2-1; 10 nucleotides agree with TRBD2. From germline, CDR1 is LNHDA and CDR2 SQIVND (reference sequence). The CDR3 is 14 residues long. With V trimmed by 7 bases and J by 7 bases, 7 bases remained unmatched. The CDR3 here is CASTLAGERNEQFF. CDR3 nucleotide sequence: TGTGCCAGTACCCTAGCGGGAGAGCGGAATGAGCAGTTCTTC. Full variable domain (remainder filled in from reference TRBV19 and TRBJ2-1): DGGITQSPKYLFRKEGQNVTLSCEQNLNHDAMYWYRQDPGQGLRLIYYSQIVNDFQKGDIAEGYSVSREKKESFPLTVTSAQKNPTAFYLCASTLAGERNEQFFGPGTRLTVL.

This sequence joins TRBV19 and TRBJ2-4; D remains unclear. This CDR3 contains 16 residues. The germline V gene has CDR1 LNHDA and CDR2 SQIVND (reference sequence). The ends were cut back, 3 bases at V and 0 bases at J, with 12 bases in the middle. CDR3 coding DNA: TGTGCCAGTAGTATCCTCGACACCTTAGCCAAAAACATTCAGTACTTC. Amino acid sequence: CASSILDTLAKNIQYF.

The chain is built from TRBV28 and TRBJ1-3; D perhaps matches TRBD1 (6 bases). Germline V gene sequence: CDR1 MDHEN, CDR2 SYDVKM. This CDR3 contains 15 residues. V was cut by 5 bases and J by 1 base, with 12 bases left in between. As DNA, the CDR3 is TGTGCCAGCAGTGCCGAGACAGGTTCTGGAAACACCATATATTTT. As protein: CASSAETGSGNTIYF. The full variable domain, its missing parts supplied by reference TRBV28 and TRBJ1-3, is DVKVTQSSRYLVKRTGEKVFLECVQDMDHENMFWYRQDPGLGLRLIYFSYDVKMKEKGDIPEGYSVSREKKERFSLILESASTNQTSMYLCASSAETGSGNTIYFGEGSWLTVV.

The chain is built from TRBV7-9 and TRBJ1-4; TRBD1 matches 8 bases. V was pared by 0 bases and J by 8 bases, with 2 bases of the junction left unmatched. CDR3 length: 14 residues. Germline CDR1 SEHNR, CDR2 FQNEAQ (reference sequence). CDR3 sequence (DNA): TGTGCCAGCAGCTTAGCGACAGGGGTAGAAAAACTGTTTTTT. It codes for CASSLATGVEKLFF.

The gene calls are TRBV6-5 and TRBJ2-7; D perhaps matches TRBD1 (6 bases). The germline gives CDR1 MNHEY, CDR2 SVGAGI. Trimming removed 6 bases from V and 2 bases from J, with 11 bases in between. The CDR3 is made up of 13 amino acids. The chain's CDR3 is CASRRTATYEQYF. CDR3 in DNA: TGTGCCAGCAGGCGGACAGCTACCTACGAGCAGTACTTC.

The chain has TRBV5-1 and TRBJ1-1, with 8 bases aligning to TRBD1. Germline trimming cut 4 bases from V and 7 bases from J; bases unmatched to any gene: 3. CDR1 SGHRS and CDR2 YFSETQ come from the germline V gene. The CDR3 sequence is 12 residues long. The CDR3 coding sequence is TGCGCCAGCAGCATAGGACAGGGTGAAGCTTTCTTT. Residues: CASSIGQGEAFF.

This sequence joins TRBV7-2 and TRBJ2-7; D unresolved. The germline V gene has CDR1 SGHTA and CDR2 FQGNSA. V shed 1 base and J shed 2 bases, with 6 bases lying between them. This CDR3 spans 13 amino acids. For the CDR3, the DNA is TGTGCCAGCAGCTTAGGCGTTACCTACGAGCAGTACTTC. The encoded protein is CASSLGVTYEQYF.

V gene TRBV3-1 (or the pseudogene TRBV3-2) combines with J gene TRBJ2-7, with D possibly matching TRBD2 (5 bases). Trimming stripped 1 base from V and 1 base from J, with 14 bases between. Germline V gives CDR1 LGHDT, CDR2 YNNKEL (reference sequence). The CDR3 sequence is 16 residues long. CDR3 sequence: CASSQGPSGFSYEQYF. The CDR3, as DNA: TGTGCCAGCAGCCAAGGTCCATCGGGATTTTCCTACGAGCAGTACTTC.

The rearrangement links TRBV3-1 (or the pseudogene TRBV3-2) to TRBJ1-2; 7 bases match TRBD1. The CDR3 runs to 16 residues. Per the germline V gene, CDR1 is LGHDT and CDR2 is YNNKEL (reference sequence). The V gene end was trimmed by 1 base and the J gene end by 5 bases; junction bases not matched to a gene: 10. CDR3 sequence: CASSQGSWDSPYGYTF. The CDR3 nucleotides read TGTGCCAGCAGCCAAGGGTCTTGGGACAGCCCTTATGGCTACACCTTC.

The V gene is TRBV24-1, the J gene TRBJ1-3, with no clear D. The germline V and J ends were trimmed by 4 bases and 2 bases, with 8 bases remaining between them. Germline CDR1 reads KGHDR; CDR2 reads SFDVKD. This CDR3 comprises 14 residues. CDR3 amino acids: CATSDHRAGNTIYF. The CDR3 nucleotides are TGTGCCACCAGTGACCACAGAGCTGGAAACACCATATATTTT.

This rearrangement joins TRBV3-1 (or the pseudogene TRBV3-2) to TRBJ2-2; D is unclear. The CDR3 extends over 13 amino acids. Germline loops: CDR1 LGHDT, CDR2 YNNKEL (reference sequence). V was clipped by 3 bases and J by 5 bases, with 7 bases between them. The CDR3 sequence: CASSHLLTGELFF. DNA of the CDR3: TGTGCCAGCAGCCACCTCCTTACCGGGGAGCTGTTTTTT.

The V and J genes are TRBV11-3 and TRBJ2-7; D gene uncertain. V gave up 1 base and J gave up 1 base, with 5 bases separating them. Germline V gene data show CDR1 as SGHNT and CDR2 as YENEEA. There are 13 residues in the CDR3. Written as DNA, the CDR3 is TGTGCCAGCAGCTTAGCGTTGTCCTACGAGCAGTACTTC. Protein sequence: CASSLALSYEQYF.